The sequence of this TCR beta chain was determined in a study of cytotoxic CD8 clonotypes in ibrutinib-treated CLL. About this clone itself: Its antigen is undetermined.

This CDR3 spans 15 amino acids. V dropped 5 bases and J dropped 5; count of bases not matched to a gene: 6. Germline V lookup: CDR1 SEHNR, CDR2 FQNEAQ (reference sequence). Study observations and caveats: Treatment saw public clonotypes, which were uncommon, either contract or stay stable. Starting clonality was above that of age-matched healthy donors and tracked circulating CD8+ T-cell counts. Clonality climbed at ibrutinib response, then dropped toward baseline at progression.

Libraries were prepared by immunoSEQ multiplex PCR; TCRdb keeps only in-frame clonotypes and omits some of them. This sample has under 150,000 clones, with around 84% found just once. The chain combines TRBV7-9 with TRBJ2-7, with 13 bases that match TRBD2. The clonotype originates from a human donor with chronic lymphocytic leukemia. The specimen comprised PBMCs, sampled after 36 months of ibrutinib treatment. CDR3 sequence: CASSPTSGRADEQYF. The DNA for the CDR3 is TGTGCCAGCAGCCCTACTAGCGGGAGGGCGGACGAGCAGTACTTC.